A single sample is the source of the 12 T cell receptor beta chains below, sequenced in a study of cytomegalovirus exposure and HLA in healthy donors. A multiplex PCR was run with 60 Vbeta primers and 13 Jbeta primers. The table came from immunoSEQ multiplex PCR; TCRdb's copy has only in-frame clones and leaves some out. This table has roughly 140,000 clones, roughly 85% appearing once. The sample comprised PBMCs. Receptors originate from a male donor in good health and CMV-seronegative.

In this sample, this clone turned up once. This chain links TRBV2 with TRBJ2-1; 9 bases align to TRBD2. V lost 4 bases to trimming and J lost 7 bases; unmatched junction nucleotides: 2. Per germline, CDR1 SNHLY and CDR2 FYNNEI. CDR3 size: 13 residues. CDR3 region: CASSGTSGNEQFF. CDR3 nucleotide sequence: TGTGCCAGCAGTGGTACTAGCGGGAATGAGCAGTTCTTC. The whole variable domain, filled in from reference TRBV2 and TRBJ2-1, reads EPEVTQTPSHQVTQMGQEVILRCVPISNHLYFYWYRQILGQKVEFLVSFYNNEISEKSEIFDDQFSVERPDGSNFTLKIRSTKLEDSAMYFCASSGTSGNEQFFGPGTRLTVL.

Worth noting for this clone: Within the sample, other DNA sequences also encode this same CDR3. The chain recombines TRBV19 with TRBJ1-1; TRBD1 matches at 10 bases. The CDR3 runs to 13 residues. CDR1 and CDR2 (germline): LNHDA, SQIVND (reference sequence). The ends lost 6 bases at V and 6 bases at J; junction bases unmatched: 4. CDR3 loop: CASSLGQGAEAFF. In DNA form, the CDR3 reads TGTGCCAGTAGCCTTGGACAGGGGGCTGAAGCTTTCTTT.

V is TRBV7-3 and J is TRBJ2-5; a possible D gene is TRBD2 (6 bases). The CDR3 runs to 13 residues. V shed 0 bases and J shed 4 bases, with 6 bases lying between them. The germline CDR1 and CDR2 sequences are SGHTA and FQGTGA. CDR3: CASSLTGGETQYF. In DNA form, the CDR3 reads TGTGCCAGCAGCTTAACGGGGGGAGAGACCCAGTACTTC.

The V gene is TRBV27, the J gene TRBJ1-1; 8 bases agree with TRBD1. The trim removed 5 bases at V and 2 bases at J, leaving 13 bases unmatched. Germline V gene data show CDR1 as MNHEY and CDR2 as SMNVEV (reference sequence). The CDR3 totals 17 residues. As DNA, the CDR3 is TGTGCCAGCAGTCCCGGACAGGGTAGTCGTGTAAACACTGAAGCTTTCTTT. As protein: CASSPGQGSRVNTEAFF.

This chain joins TRBV7-9 and TRBJ1-2, with a tentative D call TRBD1 (6 bases). The CDR3 spans 14 residues. CDR1 and CDR2 from the germline V gene are SEHNR and FQNEAQ (reference sequence). The ends were cut back, 0 bases at V and 5 bases at J, with 10 bases in the middle. The CDR3 nucleotides are TGTGCCAGCAGCTTAGCGACAGGCCTATATGGCTACACCTTC. Amino acid sequence: CASSLATGLYGYTF. The whole variable domain, remainder taken from reference TRBV7-9 and TRBJ1-2, is DTGVSQNPRHKITKRGQNVTFRCDPISEHNRLYWYRQTLGQGPEFLTYFQNEAQLEKSRLLSDRFSAERPKGSFSTLEIQRTEQGDSAMYLCASSLATGLYGYTFGSGTRLTVV.

This sequence joins TRBV19 and TRBJ1-1; perhaps TRBD1 as D (6 bases). The length of the CDR3 is 15 residues. Per germline, CDR1 LNHDA and CDR2 SQIVND (reference sequence). V lost 5 bases, J lost 1 base, and 14 bases lay in between. CDR3: CASSSWTDTNTEAFF. The CDR3 coding sequence is TGTGCCAGTAGTTCCTGGACAGACACGAACACTGAAGCTTTCTTT.

V is TRBV7-2 and J is TRBJ2-1, with D perhaps matching TRBD2 (5 bases). V lost 1 base and J 6 bases, leaving 10 bases between the germline ends. The CDR3 spans 14 residues. Germline V lookup: CDR1 SGHTA, CDR2 FQGNSA. The CDR3 spells CASSLVRGGNEQFF. In DNA, the CDR3 is TGTGCCAGCAGCTTAGTCCGGGGTGGCAATGAGCAGTTCTTC.

V gene TRBV5-1 combines with J gene TRBJ1-2; D call uncertain. The V gene lost 2 bases and the J gene lost 3 bases, with 8 bases spanning the gap. The germline CDR1 and CDR2 sequences are SGHRS and YFSETQ. This CDR3 is 13 amino acids long. CDR3 loop: CASSFTADYGYTF. The CDR3 DNA follows: TGCGCCAGCAGCTTCACAGCCGACTATGGCTACACCTTC.

This clone was picked up one time. J is TRBJ2-5 and V is TRBV19, with TRBD2 identical over 14 bases. Germline CDR1 LNHDA, CDR2 SQIVND (reference sequence). V lost 4 bases, J lost 4 bases, and 5 bases stayed unmatched. The CDR3 runs 16 residues. The CDR3 DNA sequence: TGTGCCAGTAGTAGATCGACTAGCGGGAGGGTAGAGACCCAGTACTTC. Amino acids: CASSRSTSGRVETQYF.

CDR3 sequence: CAWGQGWSEKLFF. The CDR3 nucleotides read TGTGCCTGGGGACAGGGGTGGAGTGAAAAACTGTTTTTT. The gene calls are TRBV30 and TRBJ1-4; 9 bases match TRBD1. The length of the CDR3 is 13 residues. V lost 5 bases to trimming and J lost 7 bases; unmatched junction nucleotides: 5. CDR1 and CDR2 from the germline V gene are GTSNPN and SVGIG (reference sequence).

Remarks on this clone: Other nucleotide sequences in the sample specify the same CDR3. The chain uses TRBV19 and TRBJ2-5; 7 nucleotides line up with TRBD1. This CDR3 has 14 amino acids. Germline values: CDR1 LNHDA, CDR2 SQIVND (reference sequence). V gave up 1 base and J gave up 5 bases; unmatched junction bases: 4. The CDR3 DNA follows: TGTGCCAGTAGTATAGGAGGGGGCAGGGAGACCCAGTACTTC. Amino acids: CASSIGGGRETQYF.

The V call is TRBV12-5, the J call TRBJ1-1, with D possibly TRBD1 on 5 matching bases. The CDR3 length is 11 residues. V was pared by 8 bases and J by 3 bases, with 7 bases between. Looked up from germline, CDR1 is LGHNT and CDR2 is FRNRAP. This CDR3 is CASRGYTEAFF. The CDR3 nucleotides are TGTGCTAGTAGGGGATACACTGAAGCTTTCTTT.